Below are 26 T cell receptor beta chains sequenced from a single sample in a study of T cells after somatic rescue of genetic block. Produced via immunoSEQ multiplex PCR; TCRdb's table is partial and in-frame only. The sample consists of 70,000 to 85,000 clones, more than 75% of them appearing once. Sequencing input: peripheral blood mononuclear cells (PBMCs). The receptors were gathered from a man aged 30 to 39.

This rearrangement joins TRBV28 to TRBJ1-2; TRBD1 matches 7 bases. This CDR3 is 12 amino acids long. CDR1 MDHEN and CDR2 SYDVKM come from the germline V gene. The ends lost 6 bases at V and 7 bases at J; junction bases unmatched: 5. The CDR3 sequence is CASRTGFGGYTF. As DNA, the CDR3 is TGTGCCAGCAGGACAGGGTTTGGTGGCTACACCTTC.

J is TRBJ2-1 and V is TRBV7-8; D tentatively reads TRBD1 or TRBD2 (5 bases each). V lost 5 bases and J lost 2, with 13 bases in between. The CDR3 spans 15 residues. The V gene's germline CDR1 is SGHVS and CDR2 FQNEAQ. The CDR3 protein is CASSRPGATYNEQFF. In DNA form, the CDR3 reads TGTGCCAGCAGCCGACCCGGGGCGACCTACAATGAGCAGTTCTTC. Full variable domain (rest looked up from reference TRBV7-8 and TRBJ2-1): GAGVSQSPRYKVAKRGQDVALRCDPISGHVSLFWYQQALGQGPEFLTYFQNEAQLDKSGLPSDRFFAERPEGSVSTLKIQRTQQEDSAVYLCASSRPGATYNEQFFGPGTRLTVL.

This chain uses TRBV5-8 with TRBJ1-5; no clear D gene. The ends were cut back, 1 base at V and 0 bases at J, with 8 bases in the middle. Germline assignment: CDR1 SGHTS and CDR2 YDEGEE. There are 15 residues in the CDR3. This CDR3 reads CASSLNGYSNQPQHF. The CDR3 coding sequence is TGTGCCAGCAGCTTGAACGGGTATAGCAATCAGCCCCAGCATTTT.

V and J are TRBV2 and TRBJ2-3, with D tentatively TRBD1 (6 bases). From germline, CDR1 is SNHLY and CDR2 FYNNEI. With 3 bases removed from V and 1 base from J, the gap between germline ends came to 11 bases. This CDR3 has 15 amino acids. CDR3 sequence (DNA): TGTGCCAGCAGTGACCTAGGGGGAGGCACAGATACGCAGTATTTT. This codes for CASSDLGGGTDTQYF.

The V call is TRBV6-4, the J call TRBJ2-7, with D possibly matching TRBD2 (5 bases). The CDR3 runs 18 residues. Germline CDR1 and CDR2: MRHNA and SNTAGT. Trimming shortened V by 4 bases and J by 2 bases, and 24 bases separated the two germline ends. The chain's CDR3 is CASSGHKVRAQSPYEQYF. The CDR3 DNA reads as TGTGCCAGCAGTGGTCATAAGGTGCGGGCCCAGAGCCCCTACGAGCAGTACTTC.

The chain joins TRBV6-1 to TRBJ2-7, with 8 nucleotides matching TRBD1. The CDR3 covers 15 residues. V gave up 2 bases and J gave up 5 bases; unmatched junction bases: 8. Per the germline V gene, CDR1 is MNHNS and CDR2 is SASEGT. The CDR3 DNA follows: TGTGCCAGCAGTGAAACGGACAGGGAGGTCCACGAGCAGTACTTC. Amino acids: CASSETDREVHEQYF.

The J gene is TRBJ2-5, the V gene TRBV7-2; possibly TRBD1 for D (5 bases). Trimming removed 1 base at V and 5 bases at J, with 14 bases between. The CDR3 runs 15 residues. Germline V CDR1 and CDR2: SGHTA, FQGNSA. The CDR3 loop reads CASSLVPGWGETQYF. Here the CDR3 DNA reads TGTGCCAGCAGCTTAGTTCCGGGTTGGGGCGAGACCCAGTACTTC. Combining the CDR3 with reference TRBV7-2 and TRBJ2-5 gives the whole variable domain GAGVSQSPSNKVTEKGKDVELRCDPISGHTALYWYRQSLGQGLEFLIYFQGNSAPDKSGLPSDRFSAERTGGSVSTLTIQRTQQEDSAVYLCASSLVPGWGETQYFGPGTRLLVL.

This clone appeared once. The rearrangement links TRBV30 to TRBJ2-1; D is possibly TRBD2 (5 bases). The CDR3 contains 13 residues. The V gene lost 1 base and the J gene lost 8 bases, with 12 bases spanning the gap. CDR1 and CDR2 from the germline V gene are GTSNPN and SVGIG (reference sequence). In nucleotides, the CDR3 is TGTGCCTGGAGTGGGGGAGAGGGCGATGAGCAGTTCTTC. It codes for CAWSGGEGDEQFF.

V and J are TRBV2 and TRBJ1-5; TRBD1 matches at 8 bases. Germline values: CDR1 SNHLY, CDR2 FYNNEI. V dropped 7 bases and J dropped 4; count of bases not matched to a gene: 6. CDR3 size: 14 residues. This CDR3 reads CASNLDRGNQPQHF. The CDR3 DNA follows: TGTGCCAGCAATCTAGACAGGGGAAATCAGCCCCAGCATTTT.

The chain carries TRBV5-1 and TRBJ2-2; D is unresolved. The germline CDR1 and CDR2 sequences are SGHRS and YFSETQ. This CDR3 spans 13 amino acids. V lost 0 bases to trimming and J lost 7 bases, with 7 bases between them. This chain's CDR3 is CASSLGWLGELFF. CDR3 bases: TGCGCCAGCAGCTTGGGTTGGCTCGGGGAGCTGTTTTTT.

The gene calls are TRBV15 and TRBJ1-3; 8 bases are shared with TRBD1. The V gene's germline CDR1 is LNHNV and CDR2 YYDKDF (reference sequence). The J segment lost 4 bases and the V segment lost 4 bases, leaving 6 bases of the junction unmatched. The CDR3 contains 15 residues. The CDR3: CATSIGTGVGNTIYF. DNA of the CDR3: TGTGCCACCAGCATCGGGACAGGCGTGGGAAACACCATATATTTT.

The genes are TRBV2 and TRBJ2-7; 7 bases fit TRBD2. In germline, CDR1 is SNHLY, CDR2 FYNNEI. CDR3 length equals 12 residues. After removal of 8 bases from V and 6 bases from J, the junction contained 7 bases not matched to a gene. In nucleotides, the CDR3 is TGTGCCAGCTCGCGGGAGACGCTCGAGCAGTACTTC. This gives the protein CASSRETLEQYF.

V is TRBV6-5 and J is TRBJ2-4; D perhaps matches TRBD1 (5 bases). Trimming cost V 8 bases and J 0 bases, with 5 bases left between them. This CDR3 comprises 12 residues. The germline V gene encodes CDR1 MNHEY and CDR2 SVGAGI. The CDR3 DNA reads TGTGCCAGCGGGGCAGCCAAAAACATTCAGTACTTC. Its translation: CASGAAKNIQYF.

The rearrangement uses TRBV19 and TRBJ2-3, with D maybe TRBD1 (5 bases). The V end was cut by 3 bases, the J end by 3 bases, with 10 bases between. CDR1 and CDR2 (germline): LNHDA, SQIVND (reference sequence). This CDR3 has 14 residues. The CDR3 DNA reads as TGTGCCAGTAGTATCGGGCAGGGAACAGATACGCAGTATTTT. This encodes CASSIGQGTDTQYF.

The chain couples TRBV7-2 to TRBJ1-4; a weak D match, TRBD1 (6 bases). Germline CDR1 is SGHTA and CDR2 is FQGNSA. V gave up 5 bases and J gave up 3 bases, with 13 bases separating them. The CDR3 loop spans 15 amino acids. In nucleotides, the CDR3 is TGTGCCAGCAGCCCCGTGACAGGCGCTAATGAAAAACTGTTTTTT. Protein product: CASSPVTGANEKLFF.

V is TRBV2 and J is TRBJ2-4; maybe TRBD2 (5 bases). Trimming shortened V by 3 bases and J by 10 bases, and 13 bases separated the two germline ends. Germline CDR1 SNHLY, CDR2 FYNNEI. The CDR3 contains 13 residues. Here the CDR3 DNA reads TGTGCCAGCAGTGATGGTAGCGAAAGGATTCAGTACTTC. It yields the protein CASSDGSERIQYF.

V and J are TRBV4-2 and TRBJ1-4; no clear D gene. Germline CDR1 LGHNA, CDR2 YNFKEQ. Deletions cut 6 bases from V and 8 bases from J, with 13 bases between. This CDR3 contains 13 residues. CDR3 residues: CASRRTVREKLFF. The CDR3 bases are TGTGCCAGCAGGCGGACGGTGAGGGAAAAACTGTTTTTT.

V gene TRBV11-2 combines with J gene TRBJ2-2; TRBD2 aligns across 7 bases. CDR1 SGHAT and CDR2 FQNNGV come from the germline V gene. This CDR3 contains 16 residues. J lost 4 bases, V lost 3 bases, and 8 bases had no gene match. The CDR3 sequence: CASSFYASGGTGELFF. The CDR3 DNA reads as TGTGCCAGCAGCTTTTATGCTAGCGGTGGCACCGGGGAGCTGTTTTTT.

This clone was counted between two and nine times. The V gene is TRBV2, the J gene TRBJ2-1; D gene uncertain. The germline gives CDR1 SNHLY, CDR2 FYNNEI. The ends were cut back, 2 bases at V and 6 bases at J, with 11 bases in the middle. This CDR3 has 14 amino acids. In DNA form, the CDR3 reads TGTGCCAGCAGTGAATGGTATAGTCCCAATGAGCAGTTCTTC. It translates to CASSEWYSPNEQFF.

In its sample, this clone was seen once. The junction departs from germline at one end; a sequencing error may be responsible. The chain carries TRBV7-7 and TRBJ2-1, with 7 bases that match TRBD2. The CDR3 has 14 amino acids. Germline V gene sequence: CDR1 SSHAT, CDR2 FNYEAQ (reference sequence). The CDR3 DNA reads TGTGCTAGCAGCCATGGGGACTACTCTACTGAGCAGTTCTTC. Translated: CASSHGDYSTEQFF.

This clone was detected once. V is TRBV14 and J is TRBJ1-4; maybe TRBD1 (6 bases). The V gene lost 6 bases and the J gene lost 0 bases, with 20 bases spanning the gap. The CDR3 covers 18 residues. Germline CDR1 reads SGHDN; CDR2 reads FVKESK. The CDR3, as DNA: TGTGCCAGCAGTACGGGACACGGCTTCGGATCAACTAATGAAAAACTGTTTTTT. This encodes CASSTGHGFGSTNEKLFF. The whole variable domain, remainder taken from reference TRBV14 and TRBJ1-4, is EAGVTQFPSHSVIEKGQTVTLRCDPISGHDNLYWYRRVMGKEIKFLLHFVKESKQDESGMPNNRFLAERTGGTYSTLKVQPAELEDSGVYFCASSTGHGFGSTNEKLFFGSGTQLSVL.

The rearrangement links TRBV2 to TRBJ2-3; 11 nucleotides agree with TRBD1. The V gene end was trimmed by 4 bases and the J gene end by 3 bases; junction bases not matched to a gene: 3. The CDR3 sequence is 15 residues long. In germline, CDR1 is SNHLY, CDR2 FYNNEI. CDR3 DNA: TGTGCCAGCAGTGTTGGGACAGGGGGAACAGATACGCAGTATTTT. Its protein product is CASSVGTGGTDTQYF. The whole variable domain, filled in from reference TRBV2 and TRBJ2-3, reads EPEVTQTPSHQVTQMGQEVILRCVPISNHLYFYWYRQILGQKVEFLVSFYNNEISEKSEIFDDQFSVERPDGSNFTLKIRSTKLEDSAMYFCASSVGTGGTDTQYFGPGTRLTVL.

This clone was recorded once. This chain connects TRBV7-2 to TRBJ2-5; TRBD1 is a possible D gene (6 bases). Trimming stripped 5 bases from V and 0 bases from J, with 10 bases between. This CDR3 is 14 amino acids long. CDR1 and CDR2 from the germline V gene are SGHTA and FQGNSA. CDR3 sequence reads: CASSRDRNQETQYF. The CDR3 DNA follows: TGTGCCAGCAGCCGCGACAGGAACCAAGAGACCCAGTACTTC.

The chain has TRBV6-5 and TRBJ1-1; D gene ambiguous. This CDR3 spans 12 amino acids. The germline V gene has CDR1 MNHEY and CDR2 SVGAGI. V was shortened by 8 bases and J by 4 bases, with 11 bases between the two germline ends. The CDR3 region has the DNA TGTGCCAGCTCTCGCGGAGGCACTGAAGCTTTCTTT. Encoded protein: CASSRGGTEAFF.

The chain combines TRBV5-1 with TRBJ1-1, with D uncertain. V gave up 4 bases and J gave up 5 bases, with 12 bases separating them. The CDR3 loop spans 13 amino acids. Germline assignment: CDR1 SGHRS and CDR2 YFSETQ. CDR3 residues: CASSPQMRTEAFF. Here the CDR3 DNA reads TGCGCCAGCAGCCCGCAGATGAGAACTGAAGCTTTCTTT.

The CDR3 here is CAWDNGRSPGWRGYTF. The CDR3 bases are TGTGCCTGGGATAATGGGAGGTCCCCGGGATGGCGTGGCTACACCTTC. This chain connects TRBV30 to TRBJ1-2, with D uncertain. Looked up from germline, CDR1 is GTSNPN and CDR2 is SVGIG (reference sequence). The CDR3 is made up of 16 amino acids. Trimming removed 5 bases at V and 7 bases at J, with 26 bases between.